These T cell receptor beta chains were read from a single sample in a study of blood T cell repertoires in COVID-19. The table came from immunoSEQ multiplex PCR; TCRdb's copy has only in-frame clones and leaves some out. The table lists 200,000 to 300,000 clones, 80% to 90% of them singletons. Source material: PBMCs or T cells enriched from blood (not recorded which). These receptors were collected from a woman in her twenties or thirties who had recovered from COVID-19. Each CDR3 is given with its conserved first and last residue. A D gene is named only where the DNA matches it firmly.

>TRBJ2-2|NA|TRBV18
CASSGGQNTGELFF
>TRBJ2-1|NA|TRBV27
CASITRAGDNEQFF
>TRBJ1-3|TRBD1|TRBV27
CASSPGQGRTGNTIYF
>TRBJ1-5|NA|TRBV30
CAWSGYDQPQHF
>TRBJ2-7|NA|TRBV6-6
CASIPRRADTYEQYF
>TRBJ1-3|TRBD1|TRBV29-1
CSVDPTGAGNTIYF
>TRBJ2-3|NA|TRBV5-4
CASSPQGGADTQYF
>TRBJ2-3|NA|TRBV5-1
CASSSSGGDTQYF
>TRBJ1-1|NA|TRBV2
CASSSGPPRTEAFF
>TRBJ1-2|TRBD1|TRBV28
CASIWTGAGGGYTF
>TRBJ2-3|TRBD1|TRBV29-1
CSVEGGTGGGTDTQYF
>TRBJ1-1|TRBD1|TRBV9
CASSVEPGGTGGFEAFF
>TRBJ2-1|TRBD2|TRBV9
CASSVERGRVGNEQFF
>TRBJ1-1|NA|TRBV5-1
CASSFQGRGNTEAFF
>TRBJ2-2|TRBD2|TRBV9
CASSDSGSLAGELFF
>TRBJ2-2|NA|TRBV3-1/TRBV3-2
CASSQVGFSVNTGELFF
>TRBJ1-2|NA|TRBV11-2
CASSPISGQNYGYTF
>TRBJ2-7|NA|TRBV11-1
CASSLGVNEQYF
>TRBJ1-2|TRBD1|TRBV27
CASRPTGTDYGYTF
>TRBJ1-2|NA|TRBV3-1/TRBV3-2
CASSLGGEQGVYTF
>TRBJ1-5|TRBD1|TRBV12-3/TRBV12-4
CASRGQVDQPQHF
>TRBJ1-2|NA|TRBV5-1
CASSLGGDNGYTF
>TRBJ2-7|TRBD1|TRBV7-2
CASSPAGGSYEQYF
>TRBJ2-1|TRBD2|TRBV24-1
CATSDSGRDGGNEQFF
>TRBJ1-2|TRBD1|TRBV28
CASSNDRGQGYGYTF
>TRBJ1-2|NA|TRBV29-1
CSVVDTSYGYTF
>TRBJ1-1|TRBD1|TRBV28
CASRWTGTYNTEAFF
>TRBJ2-4|TRBD2|TRBV7-2
CASSPQSGAQNIQYF
>TRBJ2-6|NA|TRBV9
CASSPRLPPDSGANVLTF